Listed here is a single TCR beta chain. TCRdb keeps only in-frame clones here, not all; method: immunoSEQ multiplex PCR. The repertoire holds 350,000 to 450,000 clones, with more than 85% as singletons. This record belongs to a study of blood T cell repertoires in COVID-19. For the study at large: T cells, B-cell-depleted T cells, or PBMCs supplied cDNA or gDNA.

All enrollees were about 18 to 90 years old and from fewer than 25 US areas. The CDR3 is made up of 19 amino acids. In germline, CDR1 is MNHNY, CDR2 SVGAGI (reference sequence). The V and J ends lost 5 bases and 8 bases, in that order; junction bases with no gene match: 15. The sample consisted of PBMCs or T cells enriched from blood (not recorded which). This sequence joins TRBV6-6 and TRBJ2-1, with TRBD2 matching over 16 bases. This TCR was sampled from a woman between 40 and 50 years old who had been exposed to COVID-19. The CDR3 protein is CASSRGRSGTSGRGDEQFF. CDR3 DNA: TGTGCCAGCAGTCGAGGGCGATCCGGGACTAGCGGGAGGGGGGATGAGCAGTTCTTC.